A single sample is the source of the 20 T cell receptor beta chains below, sequenced in a study of T cell responses to AZD1222 COVID-19 vaccine. The protocol was immunoSEQ multiplex PCR, while the TCRdb copy is restricted to in-frame clones and leaves out a portion. The sample shows around 130,000 clones, around nine tenths of them seen only once. Specimen: peripheral blood, collected on day 0 of AZD1222 vaccination. The receptors originated from an adult in good health.

The genes are TRBV24-1 and TRBJ1-5; D is undetermined. CDR3 length: 13 residues. The germline V gene has CDR1 KGHDR and CDR2 SFDVKD. V was cut by 7 bases and J by 4 bases, with 10 bases left in between. The CDR3 DNA sequence: TGTGCCACCAGCATCAGTCCAAATCAGCCCCAGCATTTT. It yields the protein CATSISPNQPQHF.

This clone was observed a few times. The chain combines TRBV10-1 with TRBJ2-3; TRBD2 matches at 13 bases. The V segment lost 4 bases and the J segment 2 bases; nucleotides outside the gene matches: 6. This CDR3 spans 17 amino acids. Looked up from germline, CDR1 is WNHNN and CDR2 is SYGVQD (reference sequence). The CDR3 nucleotides are TGCGCCAGCAGTGGGACTAGCGGGAGTATCGCCACAGATACGCAGTATTTT. Translating gives CASSGTSGSIATDTQYF.

This clone was picked up a small number of times. The chain recombines TRBV19 with TRBJ1-1; a weak D match, TRBD1 (5 bases). The germline V gene encodes CDR1 LNHDA and CDR2 SQIVND (reference sequence). The CDR3 totals 13 residues. V lost 7 bases to trimming and J lost 0 bases, with 9 bases between them. The CDR3: CASTRQMNTEAFF. The CDR3 nucleotides read TGTGCCAGTACCCGACAGATGAACACTGAAGCTTTCTTT.

The rearrangement links TRBV6-5 to TRBJ1-4; a weak D match, TRBD1 (5 bases). Germline lookup yields CDR1 MNHEY and CDR2 SVGAGI. V dropped 7 bases and J dropped 2 bases, with 11 bases sitting between them. The CDR3 covers 14 residues. CDR3 nucleotides: TGTGCCAGCATGCTGGGGGGGACTAATGAAAAACTGTTTTTT. Translated, it gives CASMLGGTNEKLFF.

The sample holds a few counts of this clone. The V call is TRBV4-3, the J call TRBJ2-1, with 11 bases fitting TRBD2. The CDR3 is 16 residues long. CDR1 and CDR2 (germline): LGHNA, YSLEER. The ends lost 3 bases at V and 6 bases at J; junction bases unmatched: 7. The CDR3 DNA follows: TGCGCCAGCAGCCAGGCCCATCTAGCGGGAGGCAATGAGCAGTTCTTC. It encodes CASSQAHLAGGNEQFF.

CDR3 sequence reads: CASSISGGQNYEQYF. CDR3 DNA: TGTGCCAGCAGCATCAGCGGGGGACAGAATTACGAGCAGTACTTC. The rearrangement uses TRBV7-9 and TRBJ2-7; TRBD2 might be the D (8 bases). Trimming stripped 5 bases from V and 4 bases from J, with 18 bases between. The CDR3 sequence is 15 residues long. CDR1 SEHNR and CDR2 FQNEAQ come from the germline V gene (reference sequence). The variable domain in full, completed from reference TRBV7-9 and TRBJ2-7, reads DTGVSQNPRHKITKRGQNVTFRCDPISEHNRLYWYRQTLGQGPEFLTYFQNEAQLEKSRLLSDRFSAERPKGSFSTLEIQRTEQGDSAMYLCASSISGGQNYEQYFGPGTRLTVT.

The rearrangement links TRBV7-9 to TRBJ1-3; D not resolved. V shed 5 bases and J shed 5 bases, with 7 bases lying between them. CDR3 length: 12 residues. The germline CDR1 and CDR2 sequences are SEHNR and FQNEAQ (reference sequence). The CDR3 protein is CASSPARNTIYF. The CDR3 nucleotides read TGTGCCAGCAGCCCCGCGAGAAACACCATATATTTT.

The CDR3 loop reads CASRIRTSGLSYEQYF. DNA of the CDR3: TGTGCCAGCAGAATCAGGACTAGCGGGCTCTCCTACGAGCAGTACTTC. The gene calls are TRBV21-1 and TRBJ2-7; the D call in the table, TRBD2, was not verified against the DNA. TRBV21-1 is an annotated pseudogene. The length of the CDR3 is 16 residues.

This chain connects TRBV28 to TRBJ1-5, with a tentative D call TRBD1 (6 bases). Germline values: CDR1 MDHEN, CDR2 SYDVKM. Trimming cost V 5 bases and J 2 bases, with 16 bases left between them. This CDR3 contains 16 residues. Written as DNA, the CDR3 is TGTGCCAGCAGTCACCACGGGGGGCAGGGCAATCAGCCCCAGCATTTT. Residues: CASSHHGGQGNQPQHF.

The genes are TRBV27 and TRBJ1-1, with a weak D call TRBD1 (6 bases). Looked up from germline, CDR1 is MNHEY and CDR2 is SMNVEV (reference sequence). The CDR3 is 15 amino acids. Trimming pared 3 bases from V and 4 bases from J, leaving 15 bases between. CDR3: CASSFGRGGGTEAFF. The CDR3 bases are TGTGCCAGCAGTTTTGGGAGGGGAGGGGGCACTGAAGCTTTCTTT.

This clone appeared once. The chain combines TRBV5-1 with TRBJ1-4; D ambiguous. Germline CDR1 SGHRS, CDR2 YFSETQ. Between the trimmed V and J ends, which lost 4 bases and 8 bases, there was a span of 18 bases. The length of the CDR3 is 15 residues. CDR3 region: CASSDPTRPGEKLFF. Here the CDR3 DNA reads TGCGCCAGCAGCGATCCGACGCGCCCCGGGGAAAAACTGTTTTTT.

In its sample, this clone was seen a few times. The chain uses TRBV6-4 and TRBJ2-3; 12 nucleotides agree with TRBD1. V dropped 2 bases and J dropped 4; count of bases not matched to a gene: 1. CDR1 is MRHNA, CDR2 SNTAGT, per germline. The CDR3 has 15 residues. The CDR3 loop reads CASSDGTGGADTQYF. The CDR3 nucleotides read TGTGCCAGCAGTGACGGGACAGGGGGCGCAGATACGCAGTATTTT.

The V call is TRBV6-5, the J call TRBJ1-2, with a possible D match to TRBD1 (5 bases). With 6 bases removed from V and 8 bases from J, the gap between germline ends came to 16 bases. The length of the CDR3 is 13 residues. Germline-derived CDR1 and CDR2 are MNHEY and SVGAGI. CDR3 loop: CASSGGHGVGYTF. In DNA form, the CDR3 reads TGTGCCAGCAGCGGCGGACATGGGGTAGGCTACACCTTC.

The rearrangement joins TRBV27 to TRBJ2-7; 10 nucleotides match TRBD1. V shed 5 bases, J shed 3 bases, and the junction held 10 bases outside the gene matches. CDR1 is MNHEY and CDR2 is SMNVEV in the germline V gene (reference sequence). The CDR3 totals 16 residues. The CDR3 sequence is CASSRGSGQGNYEQYF. The CDR3 DNA follows: TGTGCCAGCAGTCGCGGCTCGGGACAGGGGAACTACGAGCAGTACTTC.

This clone was observed once. The J gene is TRBJ1-6, the V gene TRBV9; no clear D gene. The CDR3 is 15 amino acids. Trimming stripped 0 bases from V and 4 bases from J, with 8 bases between. Germline CDR1 is SGDLS and CDR2 is YYNGEE. The DNA of the CDR3 is TGTGCCAGCAGCGTAGGGCGGCAATATAATTCACCCCTCCACTTT. Its translation is CASSVGRQYNSPLHF.

The chain recombines TRBV9 with TRBJ1-5; tentative D call: TRBD1 (6 bases). Germline V CDR1 and CDR2: SGDLS, YYNGEE. The CDR3 is made up of 16 amino acids. The ends were cut back, 0 bases at V and 3 bases at J, with 13 bases in the middle. CDR3 sequence (DNA): TGTGCCAGCAGCGTAGGTGAGGGGGGCTACAATCAGCCCCAGCATTTT. Translating gives CASSVGEGGYNQPQHF.

The J gene is TRBJ1-3, the V gene TRBV9, with 9 bases lining up with TRBD1. Germline assignment: CDR1 SGDLS and CDR2 YYNGEE. This CDR3 contains 15 residues. V was pared by 4 bases and J by 8 bases, with 10 bases of the junction left unmatched. Here the CDR3 reads CASSPGGDRAYTIYF. Written as DNA, the CDR3 is TGTGCCAGCAGCCCAGGAGGGGACAGGGCTTACACCATATATTTT. Full variable domain (rest looked up from reference TRBV9 and TRBJ1-3): DSGVTQTPKHLITATGQRVTLRCSPRSGDLSVYWYQQSLDQGLQFLIQYYNGEERAKGNILERFSAQQFPDLHSELNLSSLELGDSALYFCASSPGGDRAYTIYFGEGSWLTVV.

J is TRBJ1-1 and V is TRBV19; no definite D call. Trimming stripped 9 bases from V and 5 bases from J, with 22 bases between. Per germline, CDR1 LNHDA and CDR2 SQIVND (reference sequence). The CDR3 has 15 amino acids. This chain's CDR3 is CASLKRPQDGTEAFF. CDR3 in DNA: TGTGCCAGCCTAAAACGACCACAAGATGGTACTGAAGCTTTCTTT.

The chain carries TRBV5-5 and TRBJ2-5; D gene uncertain. This CDR3 has 13 amino acids. Germline V lookup: CDR1 SGHKS, CDR2 YYEKEE (reference sequence). With 4 bases removed from V and 5 bases from J, the gap between germline ends came to 12 bases. CDR3 amino acids: CASSPAMGETQYF. The CDR3, as DNA: TGTGCCAGCAGCCCTGCCATGGGGGAGACCCAGTACTTC. Full variable domain (remainder filled in from reference TRBV5-5 and TRBJ2-5): DAGVTQSPTHLIKTRGQQVTLRCSPISGHKSVSWYQQVLGQGPQFIFQYYEKEERGRGNFPDRFSARQFPNYSSELNVNALLLGDSALYLCASSPAMGETQYFGPGTRLLVL.

The chain joins TRBV18 to TRBJ1-1; D remains unclear. The CDR3 has 13 residues. The germline V and J ends were trimmed by 2 bases and 6 bases, with 10 bases remaining between them. Germline CDR1 reads KGHSH; CDR2 reads LQKENI. As DNA, the CDR3 is TGTGCCAGCTCACCAGGAGGGAGGGCTGAAGCTTTCTTT. It encodes CASSPGGRAEAFF.